A selection of T cell receptor beta chains follows, all from one sample in a study of control samples from healthy donors and cancer patients. The table came from immunoSEQ multiplex PCR; TCRdb's copy has only in-frame clones and leaves some out. In the table there are 350,000 to 450,000 clones, more than 80% of which are singletons. The sequenced sample consisted of PBMCs. All receptors derive from a man aged 40-49 years with head and neck cancer. The CDR3 runs from the conserved cysteine through the conserved F or W. The D gene is left open where the match is weak. Clone size appears in some rows only: once, few, many, or a class for an expanded clone.

size	V	J	D	CDR3	DNA
.	TRBV2	TRBJ1-5	.	CASRSEGREQPQHF	TGTGCCAGCAGGTCCGAAGGGAGGGAGCAGCCCCAGCATTTT
.	TRBV2	TRBJ2-7	.	CASSELVAASYEQYF	TGTGCCAGCAGTGAGCTCGTAGCGGCATCCTACGAGCAGTACTTC
.	TRBV7-2	TRBJ1-1	.	CASSLAGGRTEAFF	TGTGCCAGCAGCTTAGCGGGGGGGCGGACTGAAGCTTTCTTT
.	TRBV4-1	TRBJ2-3	.	CASSQALDTQYF	TGCGCCAGCAGCCAAGCGCTGGATACGCAGTATTTT
.	TRBV24-1	TRBJ1-2	.	CATSDFDRTYGYTF	TGTGCCACCAGTGATTTCGACCGAACTTATGGCTACACCTTC
.	TRBV7-2	TRBJ2-3	TRBD1	CASSSRDRNTDTQYF	TGTGCCAGCAGCTCTCGGGACAGAAATACAGATACGCAGTATTTT
.	TRBV6-1	TRBJ1-1	.	CASSGQQGRDPNTEAFF	TGTGCCAGCAGTGGACAACAGGGCCGAGACCCGAACACTGAAGCTTTCTTT
.	TRBV6-5	TRBJ1-1	TRBD1	CASRRTGAEAFF	TGTGCCAGCAGGAGGACAGGGGCGGAAGCTTTCTTT
once	TRBV9	TRBJ2-2	TRBD1	CASSEQGANTGELFF	TGTGCCAGCAGCGAACAGGGGGCGAACACCGGGGAGCTGTTTTTT
once	TRBV9	TRBJ1-4	.	CASSVAPRQPLFF	TGTGCCAGCAGCGTAGCCCCCCGACAGCCACTGTTTTTT
.	TRBV6-6	TRBJ1-1	.	CASSFDRSEPEAFF	TGTGCCAGCAGTTTTGACAGGTCTGAACCTGAAGCTTTCTTT
.	TRBV10-3	TRBJ1-2	TRBD1	CAISESGGRDGYTF	TGTGCCATCAGTGAGTCAGGGGGCAGGGATGGCTACACCTTC
.	TRBV6-5	TRBJ2-7	.	CASIPPSLDEQYF	TGTGCCAGCATTCCTCCTTCGCTGGACGAGCAGTACTTC
once	TRBV24-1	TRBJ1-6	.	CATSHAGSPLHF	TGTGCCACCAGTCATGCGGGCTCACCCCTCCACTTT
.	TRBV3-1/TRBV3-2	TRBJ2-5	TRBD2	CASSRRTSGKGETQYF	TGTGCCAGCAGCCGTAGGACTAGCGGGAAAGGAGAGACCCAGTACTTC
.	TRBV7-3	TRBJ1-1	.	CASSPGGTEAFF	TGTGCCAGCAGCCCTGGTGGCACTGAAGCTTTCTTT
.	TRBV6-2/TRBV6-3	TRBJ2-3	.	CASSLDGTFTDTQYF	TGTGCCAGCAGTCTCGATGGGACTTTCACAGATACGCAGTATTTT
.	TRBV7-2	TRBJ1-1	.	CASSFRVSRGPTEAFF	TGTGCCAGCAGCTTCCGGGTCTCAAGGGGTCCCACTGAAGCTTTCTTT
.	TRBV28	TRBJ2-5	.	CASRTGVETQYF	TGTGCCAGCAGGACGGGAGTAGAGACCCAGTACTTC
.	TRBV6-5	TRBJ2-5	.	CASSSIQGLETQYF	TGTGCCAGCAGCTCAATACAGGGATTGGAGACCCAGTACTTC
.	TRBV9	TRBJ2-1	.	CASSSTTGASSYNEQFF	TGTGCCAGCAGCTCGACGACCGGAGCCAGCTCCTACAATGAGCAGTTCTTC
.	TRBV24-1	TRBJ2-3	.	CATSGGNTDTQYF	TGTGCCACCAGTGGAGGGAACACAGATACGCAGTATTTT